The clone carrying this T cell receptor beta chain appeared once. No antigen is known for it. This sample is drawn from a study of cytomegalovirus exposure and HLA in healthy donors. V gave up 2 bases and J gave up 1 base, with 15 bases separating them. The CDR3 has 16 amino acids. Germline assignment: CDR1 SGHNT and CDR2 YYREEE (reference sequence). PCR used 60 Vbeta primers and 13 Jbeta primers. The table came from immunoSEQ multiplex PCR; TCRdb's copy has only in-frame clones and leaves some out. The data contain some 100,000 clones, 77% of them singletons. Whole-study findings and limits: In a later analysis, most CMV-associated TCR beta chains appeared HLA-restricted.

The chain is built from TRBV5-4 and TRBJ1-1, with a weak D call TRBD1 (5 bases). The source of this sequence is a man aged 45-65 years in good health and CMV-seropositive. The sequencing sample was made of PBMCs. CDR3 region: CASSFDLMGGNTEAFF. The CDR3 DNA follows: TGTGCCAGCAGCTTCGATCTAATGGGGGGGAACACTGAAGCTTTCTTT.